Listed below are T cell receptor beta chains from one sample, sequenced in a study of blood T cell repertoires in COVID-19. Clones were sequenced by immunoSEQ multiplex PCR, and TCRdb holds only the in-frame ones, with some missing. The sample carries about 12,000 clones, more than 65% recorded once. Specimen: peripheral blood. The receptors here all came from a man aged 60-69 years with COVID-19, enrolled during active disease. Each CDR3 is given with its conserved first and last residue. Each record gives: CDR3 protein, clone size, V gene. Only some rows state a clone size, as once, few, many or a class for expanded clones.

CASSITQAPYYEQYF,-,TRBV19
CASSPTGGLDTEAFF,-,TRBV18
CASSPGQGLTNGYTF,-,TRBV18
CASERGGNYEQYF,-,TRBV6-6
CASSLYRGVELFF,-,TRBV14
CASIEGGPANEQFF,-,TRBV2
CAWSLGGAREQYF,once,TRBV30
CASRERRGPGTDTQYF,few,TRBV19
CASSLTLANYGYTF,few,TRBV7-2
CASSLDRNLQKQYF,few,TRBV5-6
CASSLSIPRQGASNEQFF,-,TRBV27
CASSLTVSTDTQYF,once,TRBV7-3
CASSLTGGYSGNTIYF,-,TRBV11-2
CASSSEPWGGETQYF,-,TRBV5-5
CASSLVGAGSSTNEKLFF,-,TRBV27
CASSERGGQGGNQPQHF,few,TRBV6-1
CASSEGLDQPQHF,-,TRBV2
CASSFQGSGGAFF,-,TRBV12-3/TRBV12-4
CASSQRMDTNNSPLHF,-,TRBV4-1
CASSPAGTGDGFAHSNQPQHF,-,TRBV4-2
CASSTQTGGAGQPQHF,-,TRBV19
CATLESGNTIYF,-,TRBV2
CASSFTQSSYGYTF,-,TRBV28
CASSGEVQETQYF,-,TRBV11-2
CASSLEVGDSYNEQFF,once,TRBV7-2
CASRGFLATYNEQFF,-,TRBV27
CASSGRQGTQLKETQYF,-,TRBV19
CAWSVLGNEQFF,-,TRBV30
CASSVEIARDTQYF,-,TRBV9
CAISDDWDRHGYTF,-,TRBV10-3
CASRGGTGGQEQYF,-,TRBV28
CASSRPGQGDEKLFF,-,TRBV28
CASSQGQNSNQPQHF,-,TRBV5-5
CASSHGGALYNEQFF,-,TRBV5-4
CASSRPTSSGELFF,medium-sized,TRBV4-1
CASSYLTDSSGNTIYF,-,TRBV6-6
CSVDRDRTYNEQFF,-,TRBV29-1
CASSNWRGNQPQHF,-,TRBV28
CASGNSGGEGQPQHF,-,TRBV5-5
CASSPPSRTDYNEQFF,few,TRBV18
CASSGPGNQPQHF,few,TRBV19
CASSPQSTVPREGYTF,-,TRBV4-1